This is a list of T cell receptor beta chains from one sample in a study of shared clonotypes between healthy human individuals. Data came from immunoSEQ multiplex PCR; TCRdb stores just in-frame clones and leaves some out. Of some 2 million clones in the sample, roughly 95% were seen once. Source material: naive CD8+ T cells sorted from blood. The receptors were sampled from a man aged 18 to 29 in good health. CDR3s include the opening cysteine and the closing phenylalanine or tryptophan. Each record gives: J gene, clone size, V gene, CDR3 protein. The size field is filled for only some rows; it gives once, few, many or a size class.

TRBJ2-5	.	TRBV7-9	CASSLGGHETQYF
TRBJ2-7	.	TRBV6-5	CASTPGEGNEQYF
TRBJ2-7	.	TRBV13	CASSYGTSGGTAYEQYF
TRBJ2-2	once	TRBV9	CASSSTDWNTGELFF
TRBJ2-7	.	TRBV21-1	CASSEFPGPLPAYEQYF
TRBJ2-7	once	TRBV5-1	CASSFDPESYEQYF
TRBJ2-5	.	TRBV9	CASSITGGKETQYF
TRBJ1-5	.	TRBV27	CASSPRAEGSNQPQHF
TRBJ2-1	.	TRBV19	CASSGYPASGINEQFF
TRBJ2-5	.	TRBV5-1	CASSFFGSFQETQYF
TRBJ2-7	.	TRBV4-2	CASSQGILAEQVEQYF
TRBJ2-2	.	TRBV6-6	CASRKTGINTGELFF
TRBJ2-7	.	TRBV4-1	CASSPKVFSYEQYF
TRBJ2-2	.	TRBV7-9	CASSQAGPNTGELFF